One and the same sample provided the 17 T cell receptor beta chains below, sequenced in a study of blood T cell repertoires in COVID-19. Assay used: immunoSEQ multiplex PCR; TCRdb lists only in-frame clones, some missing. The data hold approximately 44,000 clones, with around 90% observed a single time. The specimen was peripheral blood. These receptors were obtained from a woman in her 40s with acute or convalescent COVID-19.

The CDR3 reads CASSLVRESSEQYF. CDR3 nucleotide sequence: TGTGCCAGCAGCTTAGTGAGGGAGTCGAGCGAGCAGTACTTC. This chain links TRBV7-2 with TRBJ2-7; a weak D match, TRBD2 (5 bases). Germline lookup yields CDR1 SGHTA and CDR2 FQGNSA. This CDR3 is 14 amino acids long. Between the trimmed V and J ends, which lost 1 base and 6 bases, there was a span of 13 bases.

This clone showed up just a few times. V is TRBV14 and J is TRBJ2-4; perhaps TRBD1 as D (5 bases). The CDR3 is 17 amino acids. V was clipped by 0 bases and J by 0 bases, with 12 bases between them. Germline values: CDR1 SGHDN, CDR2 FVKESK. Here the CDR3 DNA reads TGTGCCAGCAGCCAAGATCTTCCAGGGCTAGCCAAAAACATTCAGTACTTC. This gives the protein CASSQDLPGLAKNIQYF.

V usage is TRBV7-9 and J usage is TRBJ2-7; 8 bases align to TRBD2. The germline V gene has CDR1 SEHNR and CDR2 FQNEAQ (reference sequence). V lost 3 bases to trimming and J lost 6 bases; unmatched junction nucleotides: 7. CDR3 length equals 14 residues. CDR3 protein: CASSFGGLAGEQYF. The CDR3 region has the DNA TGTGCCAGCAGCTTCGGAGGACTAGCAGGCGAGCAGTACTTC.

This chain uses TRBV19 with TRBJ1-1, with TRBD1 matching over 7 bases. From germline, CDR1 is LNHDA and CDR2 SQIVND (reference sequence). The CDR3 covers 14 residues. V shed 4 bases, J shed 0 bases, and the junction held 2 bases outside the gene matches. CDR3 DNA: TGTGCCAGTAGTACACAGGGGATGAACACTGAAGCTTTCTTT. It codes for CASSTQGMNTEAFF.

The rearrangement joins TRBV19 to TRBJ1-1, with 7 bases identical to TRBD1. After removal of 5 bases from V and 3 bases from J, the junction contained 3 bases not matched to a gene. Germline lookup yields CDR1 LNHDA and CDR2 SQIVND (reference sequence). The CDR3 is 13 amino acids. The CDR3 region has the DNA TGTGCCAGTAGTTCTACAGGGGACACTGAAGCTTTCTTT. Translation gives CASSSTGDTEAFF. Combining the CDR3 with reference TRBV19 and TRBJ1-1 gives the whole variable domain DGGITQSPKYLFRKEGQNVTLSCEQNLNHDAMYWYRQDPGQGLRLIYYSQIVNDFQKGDIAEGYSVSREKKESFPLTVTSAQKNPTAFYLCASSSTGDTEAFFGQGTRLTVV.

V is TRBV11-2 and J is TRBJ2-3, with TRBD2 matching 10 bases. CDR1 and CDR2 (germline): SGHAT, FQNNGV. This CDR3 comprises 15 residues. The V gene end was trimmed by 5 bases and the J gene end by 6 bases; junction bases not matched to a gene: 8. CDR3: CASSGWTSGADTQYF. CDR3 nucleotide sequence: TGTGCCAGCAGCGGATGGACTAGCGGCGCGGATACGCAGTATTTT.

This chain joins TRBV5-1 and TRBJ2-2; 7 nucleotides align to TRBD1. V lost 2 bases and J lost 2; bases outside the gene matches: 3. Per germline, CDR1 SGHRS and CDR2 YFSETQ. The CDR3 totals 15 residues. The CDR3 DNA is TGCGCCAGCAGCTTCGGGACAGCCAACACCGGGGAGCTGTTTTTT. Protein: CASSFGTANTGELFF.

The CDR3 is CASSHINRGMNTEAFF. The CDR3 DNA sequence: TGTGCCAGCAGTCATATAAACAGGGGAATGAACACTGAAGCTTTCTTT. The J gene is TRBJ1-1, the V gene TRBV27, with TRBD1 identical over 7 bases. The CDR3 sequence is 16 residues long. Trimming removed 5 bases from V and 0 bases from J; junction bases left unmatched: 9. Germline CDR1 is MNHEY and CDR2 is SMNVEV (reference sequence).

This clone is a singleton in its sample. Other DNA variants within this sample encode the same CDR3. This chain uses TRBV9 with TRBJ2-5, with 8 nucleotides matching TRBD2. The CDR3 contains 19 residues. Per the germline V gene, CDR1 is SGDLS and CDR2 is YYNGEE. Germline trimming cut 0 bases from V and 3 bases from J; bases unmatched to any gene: 16. The CDR3 DNA is TGTGCCAGCAGCGTAGCTACTCTTGGTCCGGGGGGGCCAGAAGAGACCCAGTACTTC. It encodes CASSVATLGPGGPEETQYF.

The rearrangement uses TRBV21-1 and TRBJ2-7; the table's D call, TRBD1, was not checked against the DNA. TRBV21-1 is a pseudogene segment. CDR3 length: 16 residues. The DNA of the CDR3 is TGTGCCAGCAGCAAAGCTGCGTGGGACAGGGCCCACGAGCAGTACTTC. This sequence encodes CASSKAAWDRAHEQYF.

This clone was seen a single time. V gene TRBV30 combines with J gene TRBJ1-2; TRBD1 matches 9 bases. J lost 6 bases, V lost 1 base, and 3 bases had no gene match. The CDR3 is 13 residues long. Germline V CDR1 and CDR2: GTSNPN, SVGIG (reference sequence). The CDR3 region is CAWSAGTGNGYTF. The CDR3 DNA reads TGTGCCTGGAGTGCCGGGACAGGGAATGGCTACACCTTC.

The J gene is TRBJ2-5, the V gene TRBV7-9; a weak D match, TRBD1 (6 bases). The V gene's germline CDR1 is SEHNR and CDR2 FQNEAQ (reference sequence). Trimming removed 3 bases from V and 1 base from J, with 12 bases in between. This CDR3 is 15 amino acids long. As DNA, the CDR3 is TGTGCCAGCAGCTTGGGGCGACAGGTCCAAGAGACCCAGTACTTC. Its protein is CASSLGRQVQETQYF.

The chain links TRBV6-5 to TRBJ1-2, with D tentatively TRBD1 (6 bases). The V gene lost 2 bases and the J gene lost 3 bases, with 13 bases spanning the gap. CDR1 and CDR2 from the germline V gene are MNHEY and SVGAGI. The CDR3 runs to 15 residues. The CDR3: CASSYGGQPYYGYTF. CDR3 bases: TGTGCCAGCAGTTACGGTGGACAGCCCTACTATGGCTACACCTTC.

This clone came up once. The CDR3 sequence is CASSLERFGSYNSPLHF. In nucleotides, the CDR3 is TGTGCCAGCAGCTTAGAGAGGTTCGGCTCCTATAATTCACCCCTCCACTTT. The V and J genes are TRBV7-8 and TRBJ1-6; D is uncertain. CDR1 is SGHVS, CDR2 FQNEAQ, per germline. There are 17 residues in the CDR3. V lost 1 base, J lost 0 bases, and 10 bases lay in between. Full variable domain (outside the CDR3, taken from reference TRBV7-8 and TRBJ1-6): GAGVSQSPRYKVAKRGQDVALRCDPISGHVSLFWYQQALGQGPEFLTYFQNEAQLDKSGLPSDRFFAERPEGSVSTLKIQRTQQEDSAVYLCASSLERFGSYNSPLHFGNGTRLTVT.

The chain is built from TRBV5-1 and TRBJ2-2; 7 nucleotides agree with TRBD1. Germline CDR1 is SGHRS and CDR2 is YFSETQ. J lost 2 bases, V lost 6 bases, and 7 bases had no gene match. This CDR3 spans 15 amino acids. CDR3 DNA sequence: TGCGCCAGCATTGAAGGGACAGTAAACACCGGGGAGCTGTTTTTT. Its protein is CASIEGTVNTGELFF.

A single count supports this clone. The chain carries TRBV7-8 and TRBJ2-7, with a tentative D call TRBD1 (6 bases). The length of the CDR3 is 14 residues. V lost 6 bases, J lost 1 base, and 13 bases lay in between. Germline CDR1 and CDR2: SGHVS and FQNEAQ. CDR3 sequence: CASRRDRLSYEQYF. In nucleotides, the CDR3 is TGTGCCAGCAGAAGAGACAGGTTGTCCTACGAGCAGTACTTC.

The rearrangement uses TRBV19 and TRBJ2-7; perhaps TRBD1 as D (5 bases). CDR1 and CDR2 (germline): LNHDA, SQIVND (reference sequence). The V gene lost 10 bases and the J gene lost 3 bases, with 16 bases spanning the gap. The CDR3 has 13 residues. In DNA form, the CDR3 reads TGTGCCACTCCCGGCAGGGTACGCTACGAGCAGTACTTC. This sequence encodes CATPGRVRYEQYF.